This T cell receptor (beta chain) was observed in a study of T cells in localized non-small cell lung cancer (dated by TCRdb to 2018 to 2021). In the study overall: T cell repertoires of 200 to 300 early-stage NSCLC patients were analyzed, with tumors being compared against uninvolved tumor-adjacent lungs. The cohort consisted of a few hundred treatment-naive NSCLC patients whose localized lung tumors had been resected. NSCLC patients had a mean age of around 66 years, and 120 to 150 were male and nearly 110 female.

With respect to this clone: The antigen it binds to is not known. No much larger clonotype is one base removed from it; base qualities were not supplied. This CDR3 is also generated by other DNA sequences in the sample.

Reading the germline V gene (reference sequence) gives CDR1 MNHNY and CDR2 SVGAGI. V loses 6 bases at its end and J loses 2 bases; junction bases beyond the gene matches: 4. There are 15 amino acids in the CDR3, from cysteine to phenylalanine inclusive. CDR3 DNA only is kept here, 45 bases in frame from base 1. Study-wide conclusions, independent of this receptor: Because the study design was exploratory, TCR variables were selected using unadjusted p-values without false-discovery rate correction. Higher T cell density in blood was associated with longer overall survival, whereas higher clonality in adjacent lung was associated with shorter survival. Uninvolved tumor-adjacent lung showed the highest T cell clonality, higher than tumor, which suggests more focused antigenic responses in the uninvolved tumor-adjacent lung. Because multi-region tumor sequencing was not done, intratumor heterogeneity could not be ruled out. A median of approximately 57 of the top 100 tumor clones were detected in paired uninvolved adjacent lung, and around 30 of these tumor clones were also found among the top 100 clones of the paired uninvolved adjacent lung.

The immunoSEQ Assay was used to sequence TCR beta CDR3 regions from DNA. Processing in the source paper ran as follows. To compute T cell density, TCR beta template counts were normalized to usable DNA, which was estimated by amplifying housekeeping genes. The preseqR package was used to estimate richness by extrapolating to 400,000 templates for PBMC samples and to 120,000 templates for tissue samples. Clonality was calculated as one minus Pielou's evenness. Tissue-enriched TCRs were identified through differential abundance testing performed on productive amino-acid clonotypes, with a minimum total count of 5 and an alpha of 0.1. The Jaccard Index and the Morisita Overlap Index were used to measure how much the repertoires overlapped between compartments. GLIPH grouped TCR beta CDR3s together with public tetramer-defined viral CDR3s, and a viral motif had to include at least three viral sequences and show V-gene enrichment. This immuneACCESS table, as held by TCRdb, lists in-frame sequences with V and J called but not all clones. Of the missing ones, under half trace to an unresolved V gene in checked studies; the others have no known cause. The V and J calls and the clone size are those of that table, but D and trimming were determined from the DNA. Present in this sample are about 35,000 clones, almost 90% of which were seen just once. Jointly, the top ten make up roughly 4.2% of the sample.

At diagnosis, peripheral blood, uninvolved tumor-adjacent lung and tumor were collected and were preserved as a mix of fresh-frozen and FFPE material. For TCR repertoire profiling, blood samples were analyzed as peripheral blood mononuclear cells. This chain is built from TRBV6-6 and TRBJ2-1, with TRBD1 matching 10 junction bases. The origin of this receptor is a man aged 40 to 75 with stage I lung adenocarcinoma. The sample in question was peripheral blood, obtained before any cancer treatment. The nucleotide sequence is TGTGCCAGCAGCTCGACAGGGGGCGCCTACAATGAGCAGTTCTTC. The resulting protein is CASSSTGGAYNEQFF.